This T cell receptor beta chain derives from a study of radiotherapy plus CTLA-4 blockade in lung cancer. Study-wide background: Patients showed objective responses in over 15% of cases, and disease control was achieved by under 35%.

This CDR3 spans 16 amino acids. V lost 5 bases and J lost 0, with 16 bases in between. Per the germline V gene, CDR1 is SGHVS and CDR2 is FQNEAQ. Chemo-refractory metastatic non-small-cell lung cancer patients underwent focal radiation alongside CTLA-4 blockade with ipilimumab. Sequencing was performed with immunoSEQ multiplex PCR; in TCRdb, only in-frame clones are kept and a portion is missing. This sample has under 65,000 clones, with roughly 79% found just once. The material was peripheral blood, obtained from a patient treated with radiotherapy plus ipilimumab. The genes are TRBV7-8 and TRBJ1-2; no firm D call. This clonotype originated in a human donor with non-small cell lung cancer whose response to radiotherapy plus ipilimumab could not be evaluated. The DNA for the CDR3 is TGTGCCAGCAGCCCCCAGCCAGGTCTCTCTAACTATGGCTACACCTTC. Protein sequence: CASSPQPGLSNYGYTF.